This TCR beta chain was captured in a study of Ad26.COV2.S vaccination and SARS-CoV-2 variants. Study overall: Participant was drawn from the COV1001 Ad26.COV2.S trial arm. Study observations and caveats: The TCR-based breadth and depth measures might underestimate overall T cell responses.

Treatment indicated: some 20 received Ad26.COV2.S at low or high dose, single or two shots; several received placebo; per-sample allocation not given. Collection of the samples took place on day 63 after the first injection of vaccine or placebo. The germline V gene has CDR1 MNHEY and CDR2 SVGAGI. Germline trimming cut 6 bases from V and 11 bases from J; bases unmatched to any gene: 11. The CDR3 has 13 amino acids. A few counts support this clone. Its antigen is still unknown. Sequenced by immunoSEQ multiplex PCR; TCRdb stores in-frame clones only, minus some. The table includes approximately 350,000 clones, roughly 91% detected once.

The sequence was obtained from a person between 18 and 59 years old who received the Ad26.COV2.S COVID-19 vaccine or a placebo. Sequences were derived from peripheral blood, sampled in a trial of Ad26.COV2.S vaccine versus placebo. The V and J genes are TRBV6-5 and TRBJ1-1, with TRBD1 matching 8 bases. The CDR3 protein is CASSWTGKEGAFF. In nucleotides, the CDR3 is TGTGCCAGCAGCTGGACAGGGAAGGAAGGGGCTTTCTTT.